Listed below are T cell receptor beta chains from one sample, sequenced in a study of regulatory T cells in long-lasting Graves disease. Using its own MiXCR run on the multiplex PCR reads, TCRdb lists one record per CDR3 protein. Altogether fewer than 450,000 distinct CDR3 sequences are present, 15% being singletons, with the ten largest covering about 7.8%. The data were also submitted as part of a second study, on T cells in Graves' hyperthyroidism and ophthalmopathy.

Sequenced material: peripheral blood mononuclear cells (PBMCs), taken at new diagnosis, from a patient treated with antithyroid drugs. The receptors shown here come from a woman aged 40 to 50 with Graves disease. Each CDR3 is given with its conserved first and last residue. Fields, in order: V gene, D gene, J gene, clone size, CDR3 protein, CDR3 DNA. A D gene is named only where the DNA matches it firmly. Clone size, where shown, is once, few, many, or a class for clones that have expanded.

v_gene: TRBV28
d_gene: -
j_gene: TRBJ2-7
abundance: many
CDR3aa: CASGDQMSYEQYF
CDR3nt: TGTGCCAGCGGGGACCAGATGAGCTACGAGCAGTACTTC

v_gene: TRBV15
d_gene: -
j_gene: TRBJ2-1
abundance: many
CDR3aa: CATSGLSGTYNEQFF
CDR3nt: TGTGCCACCAGCGGCTTGAGCGGGACATACAATGAGCAGTTCTTC

v_gene: TRBV3-1
d_gene: TRBD1
j_gene: TRBJ1-2
abundance: many
CDR3aa: CASSPRQGSYGYTF
CDR3nt: TGTGCCAGCAGCCCCAGACAGGGGTCCTATGGCTACACCTTC

v_gene: TRBV6-1
d_gene: TRBD1
j_gene: TRBJ1-5
abundance: -
CDR3aa: CASTQTGGGNQPQHF
CDR3nt: TGTGCCAGCACCCAGACAGGGGGCGGCAATCAGCCCCAGCATTTT

v_gene: TRBV5-4
d_gene: TRBD2
j_gene: TRBJ2-7
abundance: few
CDR3aa: CASSLDGGSWAEQYF
CDR3nt: TGTGCCAGCAGCTTGGATGGCGGGAGCTGGGCCGAGCAGTACTTC

v_gene: TRBV20-1
d_gene: -
j_gene: TRBJ1-3
abundance: -
CDR3aa: CSARDLGRYGNTIYF
CDR3nt: TGCAGTGCTAGAGATCTGGGGCGATACGGAAACACCATATATTTT

v_gene: TRBV5-1
d_gene: -
j_gene: TRBJ2-7
abundance: few
CDR3aa: CASSPPLVGEEYF
CDR3nt: TGCGCCAGCAGCCCCCCGTTGGTAGGGGAGGAGTACTTC

v_gene: TRBV5-1
d_gene: TRBD1
j_gene: TRBJ2-1
abundance: many
CDR3aa: CASSLETGYPYNEQFF
CDR3nt: TGCGCCAGCAGCTTGGAGACAGGGTACCCCTACAATGAGCAGTTCTTC

v_gene: TRBV5-6
d_gene: -
j_gene: TRBJ2-3
abundance: -
CDR3aa: CASSRGVSTDTQYF
CDR3nt: TGTGCCAGCAGCCGAGGGGTGTCCACAGATACGCAGTATTTT

v_gene: TRBV2
d_gene: -
j_gene: TRBJ1-5
abundance: many
CDR3aa: CASSESGQGNDQPQHF
CDR3nt: TGTGCCAGCAGTGAAAGTGGGCAGGGGAATGATCAGCCCCAGCATTTT

v_gene: TRBV6-1
d_gene: TRBD2
j_gene: TRBJ2-7
abundance: many
CDR3aa: CASSRASGRSEQYF
CDR3nt: TGTGCCAGCAGCCGGGCTAGCGGGAGGAGTGAGCAGTACTTC

v_gene: TRBV29-1
d_gene: TRBD1
j_gene: TRBJ1-1
abundance: many
CDR3aa: CSVTQGNAEAFF
CDR3nt: TGCAGCGTCACACAGGGGAACGCTGAAGCTTTCTTT

v_gene: TRBV6-2/TRBV6-3
d_gene: TRBD1
j_gene: TRBJ2-7
abundance: -
CDR3aa: CASRSTGDSSYEQYF
CDR3nt: TGTGCCAGCAGATCGACAGGGGACAGCTCCTACGAGCAGTACTTC

v_gene: TRBV27
d_gene: TRBD1
j_gene: TRBJ2-1
abundance: -
CDR3aa: CASSPLDRVFDNGQFF
CDR3nt: TGTGCCAGCAGCCCCCTGGACAGGGTGTTTGACAATGGGCAGTTCTTC

v_gene: TRBV27
d_gene: -
j_gene: TRBJ2-1
abundance: many
CDR3aa: CASSLLADPLIHGEQFF
CDR3nt: TGTGCCAGCAGCCTGCTAGCAGACCCCCTAATACATGGGGAGCAGTTCTTC